This T cell receptor beta chain appears in the sequencing data of a study of T cells in Graves' hyperthyroidism and ophthalmopathy. The investigators amplified TCR beta CDR3 regions from RNA transcripts. The TCR CDR3 was amplified in a first-round RT-PCR using the HTBI primer set. One entry per CDR3 protein results from TCRdb running MiXCR on the multiplex PCR reads. The sample yields 450,000 to 550,000 distinct CDR3 sequences, around 24% seen once. Findings and limits, study-wide: Blood shared most expanded thyroid clonotypes above 0.001.

Clinical symptoms, serum thyroxine, TRAb, thyroid ultrasound and orbital computed tomography established diagnosis. PBMCs were sourced from around 10 ml fresh peripheral blood. The V gene's germline CDR1 is DFQATT and CDR2 SNEGSKA (reference sequence). This CDR3 is 13 amino acids long. V lost 0 bases and J 1 base, leaving 7 bases between the germline ends. This clonotype showed up just a few times. The antigen is unknown. Being one base from a much bigger clone, this may be a read error. Likely a read error: the CDR3 ends without its conserved phenylalanine or tryptophan. The receptor was isolated from a young woman with Graves' ophthalmopathy. The material sequenced was blood. This rearrangement joins TRBV20-1 to TRBJ2-7, with D possibly TRBD1 on 6 matching bases. CDR3 sequence: CSAREGASYEQYL. The DNA for the CDR3 is TGCAGTGCTAGAGAGGGGGCTTCCTACGAGCAGTACTTG.